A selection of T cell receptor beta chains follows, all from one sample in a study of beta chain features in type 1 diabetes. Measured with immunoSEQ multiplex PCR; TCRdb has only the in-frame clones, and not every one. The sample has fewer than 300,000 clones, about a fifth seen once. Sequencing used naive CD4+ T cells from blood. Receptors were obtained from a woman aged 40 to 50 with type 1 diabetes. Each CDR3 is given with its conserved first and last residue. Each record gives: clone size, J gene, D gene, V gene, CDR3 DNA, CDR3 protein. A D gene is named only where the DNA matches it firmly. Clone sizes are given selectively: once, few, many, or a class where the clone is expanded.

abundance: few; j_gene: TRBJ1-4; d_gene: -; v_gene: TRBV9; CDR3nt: TGTGCCAGCAGCGTAGAGCCTAATGAAAAACTGTTTTTT; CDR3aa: CASSVEPNEKLFF
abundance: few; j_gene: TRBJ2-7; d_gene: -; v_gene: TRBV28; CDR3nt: TGTGCCAGCAGTCCAGAACCCAGGGGAAGCGAGCAGTACTTC; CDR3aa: CASSPEPRGSEQYF
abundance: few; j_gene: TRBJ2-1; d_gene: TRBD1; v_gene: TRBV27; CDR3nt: TGTGCCAGTCGTCGGGGGGACAGGGAGTACAATGAGCAGTTCTTC; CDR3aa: CASRRGDREYNEQFF
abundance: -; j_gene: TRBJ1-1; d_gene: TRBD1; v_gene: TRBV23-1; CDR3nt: TGCGCCAGCAGTCACCCGACAGGGGGTAAGGCCACTGAAGCTTTCTTT; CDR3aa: CASSHPTGGKATEAFF
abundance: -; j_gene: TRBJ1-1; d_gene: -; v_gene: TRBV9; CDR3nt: TGTGCCAGCAGCCGGACTTGGGCCGACACTGAAGCTTTCTTT; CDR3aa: CASSRTWADTEAFF
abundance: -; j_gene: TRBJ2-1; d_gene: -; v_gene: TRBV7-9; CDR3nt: TGTGCCAGCAGCCCCCCTCCCCACAATGAGCAGTTCTTC; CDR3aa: CASSPPPHNEQFF
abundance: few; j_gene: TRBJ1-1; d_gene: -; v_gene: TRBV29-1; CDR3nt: TGCAGCGTTACCCCGGGGAGCACTGAAGCTTTCTTT; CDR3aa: CSVTPGSTEAFF
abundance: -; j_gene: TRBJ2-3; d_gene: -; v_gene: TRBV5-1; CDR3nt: TGCGCCAGCAGCTCCCGGGACATCAACGTAGATACGCAGTATTTT; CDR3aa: CASSSRDINVDTQYF
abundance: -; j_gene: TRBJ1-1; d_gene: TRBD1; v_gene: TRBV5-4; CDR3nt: TGTGCCAGCAGCTTGAGACAGGGCTTTTCTGAAGCTTTCTTT; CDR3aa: CASSLRQGFSEAFF
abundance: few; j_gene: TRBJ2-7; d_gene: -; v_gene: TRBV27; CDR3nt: TGTGCCAGCAGCCTCCGCGGGCCTTTCACCTCAACCTACGAGCAGTACTTC; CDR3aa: CASSLRGPFTSTYEQYF
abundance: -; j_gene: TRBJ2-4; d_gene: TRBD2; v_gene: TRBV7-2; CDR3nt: TGTGCCAGCAAGAGCGGGACCCCGGGTGGCATTCAGTACTTC; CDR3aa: CASKSGTPGGIQYF
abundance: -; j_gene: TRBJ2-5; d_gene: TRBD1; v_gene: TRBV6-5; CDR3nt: TGTGCCAGCAGTCCCGGGACAGGGGGAGCGACCCAGTACTTC; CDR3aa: CASSPGTGGATQYF
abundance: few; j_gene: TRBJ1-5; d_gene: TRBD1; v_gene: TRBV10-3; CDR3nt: TGTGCCATCAAGGGGACAGTTGAGGATCAGCCCCAGCATTTT; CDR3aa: CAIKGTVEDQPQHF
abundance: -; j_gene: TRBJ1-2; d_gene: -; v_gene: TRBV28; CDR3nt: TGTGCCAGCACCCCCGGAGACAGCTATGGCTACACCTTC; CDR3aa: CASTPGDSYGYTF
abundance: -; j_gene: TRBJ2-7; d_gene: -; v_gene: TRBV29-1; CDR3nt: TGCAGCGTTGGGACAGACTACGAGCAGTACTTC; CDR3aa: CSVGTDYEQYF
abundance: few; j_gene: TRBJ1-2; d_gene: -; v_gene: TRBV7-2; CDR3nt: TGTGCCAGCAGCTCGACAGTTAACTATGGCTACACCTTC; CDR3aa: CASSSTVNYGYTF
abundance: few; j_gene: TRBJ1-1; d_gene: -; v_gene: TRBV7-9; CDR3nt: TGTGCCAGCAGCTTAGGGGAGGCGGACACTGAAGCTTTCTTT; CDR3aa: CASSLGEADTEAFF
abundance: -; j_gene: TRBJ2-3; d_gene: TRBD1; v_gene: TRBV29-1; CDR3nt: TGCAGCGCCACGGGACAGGGGCCGGATACGCAGTATTTT; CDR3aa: CSATGQGPDTQYF
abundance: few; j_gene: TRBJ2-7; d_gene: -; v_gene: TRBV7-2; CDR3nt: TGTGCCAGCAGCCTGTCCTACGAGCAGTACTTC; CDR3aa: CASSLSYEQYF
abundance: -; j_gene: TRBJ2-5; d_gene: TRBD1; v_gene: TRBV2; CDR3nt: TGTGCCAGCGGGGACAGGAACCAAGAGACCCAGTACTTC; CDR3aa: CASGDRNQETQYF
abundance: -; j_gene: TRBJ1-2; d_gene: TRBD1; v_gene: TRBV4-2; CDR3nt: TGTGCCAGCAGCCAAGGAGTGGGGACAGGGTCCCACGGCTACACCTTC; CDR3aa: CASSQGVGTGSHGYTF
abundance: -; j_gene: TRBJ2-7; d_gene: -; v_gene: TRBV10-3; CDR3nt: TGTGCCATCAGTGAGAACGGAGGGGGGGCCTACGAGCAGTACTTC; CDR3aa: CAISENGGGAYEQYF
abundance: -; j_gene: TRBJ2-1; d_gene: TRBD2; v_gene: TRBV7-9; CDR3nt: TGTGCCAGCAGCTACCCGGGACTAGCGGGAGTCTCCGAGCAGTTCTTC; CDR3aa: CASSYPGLAGVSEQFF
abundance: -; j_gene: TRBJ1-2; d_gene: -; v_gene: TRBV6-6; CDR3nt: TGTGCCAGCAGTTTACCACAGGAAGGCTACACCTTC; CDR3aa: CASSLPQEGYTF
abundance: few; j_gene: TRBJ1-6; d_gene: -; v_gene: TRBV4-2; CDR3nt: TGTGCCAGCAGCCAAGGACAGGTTGGGGAATCACCCCTCCACTTT; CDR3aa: CASSQGQVGESPLHF
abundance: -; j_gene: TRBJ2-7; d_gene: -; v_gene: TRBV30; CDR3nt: TGTGCCTGGAGTGTACAGAGGGGGTACGAGCAGTACTTC; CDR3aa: CAWSVQRGYEQYF
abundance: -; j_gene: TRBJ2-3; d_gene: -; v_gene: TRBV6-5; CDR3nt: TGTGCCAGCAGTGCCCCAGCGGCCGGCACAGATACGCAGTATTTT; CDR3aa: CASSAPAAGTDTQYF
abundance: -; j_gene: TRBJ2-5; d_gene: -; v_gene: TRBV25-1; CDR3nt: TGTGCCAGCAGCCCCCCACCTGACTCTGAGACCCAGTACTTC; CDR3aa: CASSPPPDSETQYF